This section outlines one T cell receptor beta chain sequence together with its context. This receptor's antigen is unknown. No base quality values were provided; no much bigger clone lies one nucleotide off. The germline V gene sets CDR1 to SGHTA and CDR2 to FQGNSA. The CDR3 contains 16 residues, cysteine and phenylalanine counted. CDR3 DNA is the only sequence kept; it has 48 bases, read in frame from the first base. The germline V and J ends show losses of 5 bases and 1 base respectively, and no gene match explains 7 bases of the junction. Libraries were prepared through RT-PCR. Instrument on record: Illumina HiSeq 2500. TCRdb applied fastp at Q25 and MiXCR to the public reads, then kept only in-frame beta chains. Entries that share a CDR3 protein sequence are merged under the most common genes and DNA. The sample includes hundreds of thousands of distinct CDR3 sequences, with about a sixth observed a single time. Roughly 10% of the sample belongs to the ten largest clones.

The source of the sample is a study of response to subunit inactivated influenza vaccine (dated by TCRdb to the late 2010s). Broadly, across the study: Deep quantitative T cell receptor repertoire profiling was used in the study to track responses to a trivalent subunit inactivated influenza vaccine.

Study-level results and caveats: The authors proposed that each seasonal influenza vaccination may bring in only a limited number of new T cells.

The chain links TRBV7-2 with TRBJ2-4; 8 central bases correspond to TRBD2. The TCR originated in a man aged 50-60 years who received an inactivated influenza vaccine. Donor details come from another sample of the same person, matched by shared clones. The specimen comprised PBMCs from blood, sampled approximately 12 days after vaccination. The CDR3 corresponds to CASSAIPSGAKNIQYF. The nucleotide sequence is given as TGTGCCAGCAGCGCGATCCCTAGCGGGGCCAAAAACATTCAGTACTTC.